Listed below are T cell receptor beta chains from one sample, sequenced in a study of naive and memory T cell subsets. TCRdb fed the 5' RACE reads into MiXCR, producing one record per CDR3 protein. The sample holds more than 50,000 distinct CDR3 sequences, 8% to 9% seen once. The receptors shown here come from a female donor in good health. Both conserved end residues are trimmed from each CDR3. A D gene is named only where the DNA matches it firmly.

D	V	J	CDR3
.	TRBV19	TRBJ2-5	ASSWDRAETQY
TRBD1	TRBV9	TRBJ1-4	ASAGQDNEKLF
TRBD1	TRBV29-1	TRBJ2-1	SARQGGFNEQF
.	TRBV10-2	TRBJ2-1	ASSETVTYNEQF
.	TRBV12-3/TRBV12-4	TRBJ1-3	ASRSGTGNTIY
TRBD1	TRBV13	TRBJ2-2	ASRKQGTSPELF
.	TRBV21-1	TRBJ1-1	ASRFKAEAF
.	TRBV19	TRBJ1-5	ASSIGWYSRQPQH
.	TRBV15	TRBJ2-7	ATSRDWTYEQY
.	TRBV3-1	TRBJ1-2	ASSRSGPNYGYT
.	TRBV20-1	TRBJ2-1	SARGVTNNEQF
TRBD1	TRBV20-1	TRBJ2-7	SAEGTGPSYEQY
.	TRBV20-1	TRBJ2-1	SVPLSGHSKHEQF
.	TRBV20-1	TRBJ2-5	SAPPTGRTETQY
TRBD1	TRBV12-3/TRBV12-4	TRBJ2-5	ASSYRGQETQY
TRBD2	TRBV11-2	TRBJ2-1	ASSSYWGLSSYNEQF
TRBD2	TRBV7-2	TRBJ2-1	ASSISGMDEQF
.	TRBV5-1	TRBJ2-2	ASSGPTRGNTGELF
TRBD1	TRBV4-1	TRBJ1-1	ASSPFGQGLRQAF
.	TRBV7-8	TRBJ1-1	ASSLFRGTNTEAF
TRBD1	TRBV6-5	TRBJ1-5	ASSYDRVALGDKPQH
.	TRBV29-1	TRBJ2-5	SVEDDGLVSPTETQY
.	TRBV15	TRBJ2-1	ATSRDWQGIYNEQF
.	TRBV7-9	TRBJ2-6	ASSITDRSGANVLT
.	TRBV5-4	TRBJ2-7	ASSSEDYEQY
.	TRBV5-1	TRBJ2-7	ASSINRYEQY
.	TRBV29-1	TRBJ1-4	SVDKLATNEKLF
.	TRBV6-5	TRBJ2-5	ASSYSPIDRETQY
TRBD2	TRBV11-1	TRBJ2-5	ASSFLTSGVQETQY
.	TRBV2	TRBJ2-7	ASESGREFSYEQY
TRBD1	TRBV2	TRBJ2-1	ASRRDSYNEQF
.	TRBV29-1	TRBJ2-7	SVAEGGVYEQY
.	TRBV14	TRBJ2-7	ASSHQGGGSYEQY
TRBD2	TRBV20-1	TRBJ2-3	SARDTLLAGEDDTQY
TRBD1	TRBV7-9	TRBJ1-2	ASSLASGGHGYT
TRBD2	TRBV5-6	TRBJ2-3	ASSLAGGLATDTQY
.	TRBV2	TRBJ2-5	ASREVGRQETQY
.	TRBV7-6	TRBJ2-5	ASSFHPTSLQETQY
TRBD2	TRBV20-1	TRBJ2-2	SARDGGGTGELF
.	TRBV4-1	TRBJ1-2	ASSQRDNGQNSNYGYT
TRBD2	TRBV7-9	TRBJ2-7	ASSLSGGYEQY
TRBD1	TRBV11-3	TRBJ1-1	ASSLEQGASDTEAF